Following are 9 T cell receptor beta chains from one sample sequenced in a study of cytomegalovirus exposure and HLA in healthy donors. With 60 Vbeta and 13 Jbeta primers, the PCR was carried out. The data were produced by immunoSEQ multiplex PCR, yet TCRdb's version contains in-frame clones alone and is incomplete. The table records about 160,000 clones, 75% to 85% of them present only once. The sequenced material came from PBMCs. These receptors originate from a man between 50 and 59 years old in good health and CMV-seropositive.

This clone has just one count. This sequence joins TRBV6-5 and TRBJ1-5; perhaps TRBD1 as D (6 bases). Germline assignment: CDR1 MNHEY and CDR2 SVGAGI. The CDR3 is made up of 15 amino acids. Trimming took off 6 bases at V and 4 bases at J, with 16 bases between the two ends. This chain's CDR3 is CASRLGQRTNQPQHF. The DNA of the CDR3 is TGTGCCAGCAGGCTCGGACAGCGGACGAATCAGCCCCAGCATTTT.

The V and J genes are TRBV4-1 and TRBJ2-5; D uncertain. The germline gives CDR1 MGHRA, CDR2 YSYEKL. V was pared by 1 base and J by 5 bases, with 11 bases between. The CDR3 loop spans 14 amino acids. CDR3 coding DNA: TGCGCCAGCAGCCAAGCCGACTTGGAGGAGACCCAGTACTTC. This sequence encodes CASSQADLEETQYF.

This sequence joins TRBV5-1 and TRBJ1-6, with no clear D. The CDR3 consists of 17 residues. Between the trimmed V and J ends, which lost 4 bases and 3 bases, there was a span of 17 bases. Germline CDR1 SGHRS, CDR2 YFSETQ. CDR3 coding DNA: TGCGCCAGCAGCGGCGGAATAAACAACGACTATAATTCACCCCTCCACTTT. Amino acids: CASSGGINNDYNSPLHF. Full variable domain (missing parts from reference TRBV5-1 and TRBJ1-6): KAGVTQTPRYLIKTRGQQVTLSCSPISGHRSVSWYQQTPGQGLQFLFEYFSETQRNKGNFPGRFSGRQFSNSRSEMNVSTLELGDSALYLCASSGGINNDYNSPLHFGNGTRLTVT.

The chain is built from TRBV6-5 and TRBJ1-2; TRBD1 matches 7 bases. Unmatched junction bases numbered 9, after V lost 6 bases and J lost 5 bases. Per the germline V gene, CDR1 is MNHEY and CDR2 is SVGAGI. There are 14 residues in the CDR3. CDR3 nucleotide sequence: TGTGCCAGCAGAGAGGGACAGCCTCAATATGGCTACACCTTC. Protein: CASREGQPQYGYTF.

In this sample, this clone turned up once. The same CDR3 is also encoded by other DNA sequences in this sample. The chain's CDR3 is CASSRQDYNEQFF. The CDR3 nucleotides are TGTGCCAGTAGTCGACAGGACTACAATGAGCAGTTCTTC. V gene TRBV19 combines with J gene TRBJ2-1; weak D call: TRBD1 (6 bases). V was cut by 5 bases and J by 3 bases, with 8 bases left in between. CDR3 size: 13 residues. From germline, CDR1 is LNHDA and CDR2 SQIVND (reference sequence). The variable domain in full, with the rest retrieved from reference TRBV19 and TRBJ2-1, is DGGITQSPKYLFRKEGQNVTLSCEQNLNHDAMYWYRQDPGQGLRLIYYSQIVNDFQKGDIAEGYSVSREKKESFPLTVTSAQKNPTAFYLCASSRQDYNEQFFGPGTRLTVL.

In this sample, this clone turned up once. The CDR3 is CASSYSSRGSNTEAFF. CDR3 DNA sequence: TGTGCCAGCAGTTACTCGAGCAGGGGATCGAACACTGAAGCTTTCTTT. V is TRBV6-5 and J is TRBJ1-1; possible D gene TRBD1, 6 bases. The CDR3 has 16 amino acids. V gave up 0 bases and J gave up 1 base, with 12 bases separating them. Germline-derived CDR1 and CDR2 are MNHEY and SVGAGI.

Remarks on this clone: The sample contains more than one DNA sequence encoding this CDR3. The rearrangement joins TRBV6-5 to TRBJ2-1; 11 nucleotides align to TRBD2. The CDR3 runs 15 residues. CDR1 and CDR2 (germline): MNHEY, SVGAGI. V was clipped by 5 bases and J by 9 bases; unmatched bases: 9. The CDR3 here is CASSPLAGGDGEQFF. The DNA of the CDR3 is TGTGCCAGCAGTCCTCTAGCGGGAGGAGACGGTGAGCAGTTCTTC.

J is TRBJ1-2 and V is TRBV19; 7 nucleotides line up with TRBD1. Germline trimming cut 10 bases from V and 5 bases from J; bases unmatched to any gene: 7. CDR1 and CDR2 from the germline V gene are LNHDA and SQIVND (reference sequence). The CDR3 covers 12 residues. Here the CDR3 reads CATRDRSYGYTF. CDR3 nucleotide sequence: TGTGCCACCCGGGACAGATCTTATGGCTACACCTTC.

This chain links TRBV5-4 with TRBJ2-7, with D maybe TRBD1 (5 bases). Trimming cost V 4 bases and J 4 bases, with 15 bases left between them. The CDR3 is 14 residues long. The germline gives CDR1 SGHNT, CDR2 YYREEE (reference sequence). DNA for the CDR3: TGTGCCAGCAGCCCTGTGGGGCAGGTGTACGAGCAGTACTTC. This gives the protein CASSPVGQVYEQYF.